This record looks at one T cell receptor (beta chain) sequence and its context. Its specificity is unknown. Making TCR cDNA involved 5'RACE template switching, which added UMIs and a universal primer site. TCRdb independently ran MiXCR on the 5' RACE reads; one entry per CDR3 protein. The data show about 240,000 distinct CDR3 sequences, roughly 3.5% seen once. The V gene lost 4 bases and the J gene lost 7 bases, with 17 bases spanning the gap. The CDR3 is 14 residues long. The germline CDR1 and CDR2 sequences are SGHNT and YYREEE (reference sequence). This entry comes from a study of T cells after yellow fever vaccination. Overall study findings and caveats: Relatively few clonotypes were ones that appeared in both CD4 and CD8 compartments. Boosting was followed by the reappearance of most primary-vaccination clones (less than 98% CD4, under 90% CD8). Abundant contaminating clonotypes from the bulk population could appear in FACS-sorted repertoires.

The source was PBMCs, collected 15 days after the yellow fever booster vaccination. The sequence came from a young man who received the YFV17D yellow fever vaccine. The J gene is TRBJ1-2, the V gene TRBV5-4; no firm D call. CDR3 sequence reads: CASSALERAGGYTF. CDR3 nucleotides: TGTGCCAGCAGCGCCCTCGAGAGGGCGGGTGGCTACACCTTC.